What follows describes a single T cell receptor beta chain. Germline-derived CDR1 and CDR2 are SGDLS and YYNGEE. The CDR3 loop spans 14 amino acids. The ends were cut back, 4 bases at V and 14 bases at J, with 19 bases in the middle. The sample is drawn from a study of cytomegalovirus exposure and HLA in healthy donors. Researchers ran the PCR with 60 Vbeta and 13 Jbeta primers. The table came from immunoSEQ multiplex PCR; TCRdb's copy has only in-frame clones and leaves some out. Here the sample spans more than 100,000 clones, about two thirds being singletons. The clonotype comes from a woman in her 40s in good health and CMV-seropositive. The rearrangement links TRBV9 to TRBJ1-6, with D possibly TRBD1 on 6 matching bases. Material: PBMCs. The CDR3 nucleotides are TGTGCCAGCAGCCAAGCGGGGGGGGGCACATCCCTCCACTTT. It encodes CASSQAGGGTSLHF.